This passage covers 3 T cell receptor beta chains from one sample sequenced in a study of T-cell memory formation after mild COVID-19. TCRdb passed the 5' RACE reads through MiXCR, listing each CDR3 protein once. The repertoire consists of about 430,000 distinct CDR3 sequences, with roughly 18% occurring once and the leading ten covering about 22%. Sequencing was carried out using PBMCs or a T cell subset sorted from them (not recorded which). The receptors derive from a young man who had mild COVID-19 (a few samples of this study predate the infection). Cell type and time point are not known.

The chain employs TRBV15 and TRBJ2-7; D uncertain. The CDR3 extends over 13 amino acids. CDR1 is LNHNV, CDR2 YYDKDF, per germline (reference sequence). Trimming removed 3 bases from V and 5 bases from J, with 11 bases in between. The CDR3 nucleotides read TGTGCCACCAGCAGGGCGACCGACCACGAGCAGTACGTC. This sequence encodes CATSRATDHEQYV.

This clonotype showed up just a few times. The chain uses TRBV7-2 and TRBJ1-2; perhaps TRBD1 as D (5 bases). Germline-derived CDR1 and CDR2 are SGHTA and FQGNSA. The length of the CDR3 is 14 residues. V was trimmed by 7 bases and J by 7 bases, leaving 19 bases between them. The CDR3 loop reads CASKVGRRTAGYTF. In DNA form, the CDR3 reads TGTGCCAGCAAGGTGGGGCGGCGCACGGCTGGCTACACCTTC.

This clonotype showed up many times. The chain is built from TRBV5-1 and TRBJ2-5; possible D gene TRBD1, 6 bases. The V gene's germline CDR1 is SGHRS and CDR2 YFSETQ. The CDR3 is 14 amino acids. V shed 4 bases and J shed 0 bases, with 10 bases lying between them. The CDR3 spells CASSPQGNQETQYF. The DNA for the CDR3 is TGCGCCAGCAGCCCACAGGGTAACCAAGAGACCCAGTACTTC.